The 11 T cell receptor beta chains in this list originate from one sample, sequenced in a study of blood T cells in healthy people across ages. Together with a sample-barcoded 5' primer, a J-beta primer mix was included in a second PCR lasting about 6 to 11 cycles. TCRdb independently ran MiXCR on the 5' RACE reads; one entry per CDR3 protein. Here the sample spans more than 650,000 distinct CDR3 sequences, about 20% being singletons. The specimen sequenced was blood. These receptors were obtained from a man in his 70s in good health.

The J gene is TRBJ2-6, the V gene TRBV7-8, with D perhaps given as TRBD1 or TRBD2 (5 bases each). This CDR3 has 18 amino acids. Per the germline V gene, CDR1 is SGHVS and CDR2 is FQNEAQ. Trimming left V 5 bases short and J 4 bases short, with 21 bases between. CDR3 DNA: TGTGCCAGCAGCCCACGAGGGGTAAGGGGTTCAGGGGCCAACGTCCTGACTTTC. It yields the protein CASSPRGVRGSGANVLTF. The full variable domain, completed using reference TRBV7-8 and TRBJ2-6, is GAGVSQSPRYKVAKRGQDVALRCDPISGHVSLFWYQQALGQGPEFLTYFQNEAQLDKSGLPSDRFFAERPEGSVSTLKIQRTQQEDSAVYLCASSPRGVRGSGANVLTFGAGSRLTVL.

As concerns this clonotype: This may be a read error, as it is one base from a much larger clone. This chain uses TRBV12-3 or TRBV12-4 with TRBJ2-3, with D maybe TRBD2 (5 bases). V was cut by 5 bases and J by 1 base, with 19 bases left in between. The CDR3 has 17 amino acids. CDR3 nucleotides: TGTGCCAGCAGTCACGACTTATCCAGCGGTTGCACAGATACGCAGTATTTT. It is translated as CASSHDLSSGCTDTQYF.

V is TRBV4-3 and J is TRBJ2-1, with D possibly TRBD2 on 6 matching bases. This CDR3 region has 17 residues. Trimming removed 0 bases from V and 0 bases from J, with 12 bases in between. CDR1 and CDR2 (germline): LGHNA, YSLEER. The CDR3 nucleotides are TGCGCCAGCAGCCAAGATCCCCCGGGAGTCTCCTACAATGAGCAGTTCTTC. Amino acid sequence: CASSQDPPGVSYNEQFF.

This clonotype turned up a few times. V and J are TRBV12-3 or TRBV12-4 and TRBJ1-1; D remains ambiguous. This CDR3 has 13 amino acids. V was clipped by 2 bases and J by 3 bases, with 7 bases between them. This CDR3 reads CASSLPQYTEAFF. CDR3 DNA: TGTGCCAGCAGTTTACCCCAATACACTGAAGCTTTCTTT.

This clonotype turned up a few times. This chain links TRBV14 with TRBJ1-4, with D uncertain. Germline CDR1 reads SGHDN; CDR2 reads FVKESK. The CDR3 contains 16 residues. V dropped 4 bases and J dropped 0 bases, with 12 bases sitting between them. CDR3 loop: CASSPTGRSTNEKLFF. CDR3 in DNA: TGTGCCAGCAGCCCTACTGGACGTTCAACTAATGAAAAACTGTTTTTT.

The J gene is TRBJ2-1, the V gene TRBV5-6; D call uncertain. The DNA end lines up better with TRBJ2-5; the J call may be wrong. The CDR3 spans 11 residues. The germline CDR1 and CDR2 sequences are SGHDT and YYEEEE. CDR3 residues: CASVFAETQYF. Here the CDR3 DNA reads TGTGCCAGCGTATTCGCCGAGACCCAGTACTTC.

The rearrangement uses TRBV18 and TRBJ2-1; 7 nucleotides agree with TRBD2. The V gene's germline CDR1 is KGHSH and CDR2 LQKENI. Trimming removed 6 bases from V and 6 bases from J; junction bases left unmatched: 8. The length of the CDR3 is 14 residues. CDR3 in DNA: TGTGCCAGCTCGCTCATTCTAGCGGCCAATGAGCAGTTCTTC. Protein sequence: CASSLILAANEQFF.

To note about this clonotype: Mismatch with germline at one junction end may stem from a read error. CDR3 residues: CTSSSGGSGETQYF. The DNA for the CDR3 is TGTACCAGCAGCTCCGGTGGGTCCGGAGAGACCCAGTACTTC. The rearrangement uses TRBV7-9 and TRBJ2-5; D is uncertain. The CDR3 totals 14 residues. Per the germline V gene, CDR1 is SEHNR and CDR2 is FQNEAQ (reference sequence).

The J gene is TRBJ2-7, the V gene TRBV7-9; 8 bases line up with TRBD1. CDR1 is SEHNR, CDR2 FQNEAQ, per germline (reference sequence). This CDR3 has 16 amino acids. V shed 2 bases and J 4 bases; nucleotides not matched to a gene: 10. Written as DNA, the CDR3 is TGTGCCAGCAGCTTACCCCGGGACAGGACCTCTTACGAGCAGTACTTC. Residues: CASSLPRDRTSYEQYF.

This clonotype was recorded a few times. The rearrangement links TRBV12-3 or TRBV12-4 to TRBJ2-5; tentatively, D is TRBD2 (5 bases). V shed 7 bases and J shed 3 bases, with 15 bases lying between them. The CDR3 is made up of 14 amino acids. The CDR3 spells CASTLAETKETQYF. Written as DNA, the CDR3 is TGTGCCAGCACCCTGGCGGAGACTAAAGAGACCCAGTACTTC.

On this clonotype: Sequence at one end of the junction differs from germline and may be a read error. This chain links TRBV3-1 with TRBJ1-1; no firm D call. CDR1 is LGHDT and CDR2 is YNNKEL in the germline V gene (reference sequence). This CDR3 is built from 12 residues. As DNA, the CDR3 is TGTGCCAGCAGCCATCGGAAAAACCCCCCACTCTTT. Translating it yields CASSHRKNPPLF.